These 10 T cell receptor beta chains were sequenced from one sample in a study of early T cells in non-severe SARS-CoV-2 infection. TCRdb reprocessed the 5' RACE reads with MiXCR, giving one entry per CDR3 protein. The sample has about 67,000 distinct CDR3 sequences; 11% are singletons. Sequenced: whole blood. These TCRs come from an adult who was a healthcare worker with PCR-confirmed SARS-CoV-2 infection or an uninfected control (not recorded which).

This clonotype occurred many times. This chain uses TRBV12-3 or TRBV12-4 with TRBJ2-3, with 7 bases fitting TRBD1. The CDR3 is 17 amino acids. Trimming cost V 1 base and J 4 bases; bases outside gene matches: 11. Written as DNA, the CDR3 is TGTGCCAGCAGTTTAGTAGGGGACAGCCAAATTGCAGATACGCAGTATTTT. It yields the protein CASSLVGDSQIADTQYF.

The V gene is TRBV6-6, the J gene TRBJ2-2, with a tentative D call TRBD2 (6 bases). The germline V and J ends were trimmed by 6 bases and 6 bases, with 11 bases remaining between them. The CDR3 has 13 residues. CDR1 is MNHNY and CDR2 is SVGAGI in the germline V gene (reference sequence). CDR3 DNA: TGTGCCAGCAGGCGACTAGTCCCCGGGGAGCTGTTTTTT. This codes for CASRRLVPGELFF.

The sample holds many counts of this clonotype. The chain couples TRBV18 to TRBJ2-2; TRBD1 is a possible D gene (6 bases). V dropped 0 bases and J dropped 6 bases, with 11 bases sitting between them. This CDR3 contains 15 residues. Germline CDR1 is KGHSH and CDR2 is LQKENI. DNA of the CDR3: TGTGCCAGCTCACCACCTGTGGCAGGGGCCGGGGAGCTGTTTTTT. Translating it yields CASSPPVAGAGELFF.

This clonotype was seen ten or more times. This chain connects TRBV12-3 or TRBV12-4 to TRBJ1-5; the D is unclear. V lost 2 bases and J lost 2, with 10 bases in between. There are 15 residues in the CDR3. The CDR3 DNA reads TGTGCCAGCAGTTTACACAAGGCCGGCAATCAGCCCCAGCATTTT. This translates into CASSLHKAGNQPQHF.

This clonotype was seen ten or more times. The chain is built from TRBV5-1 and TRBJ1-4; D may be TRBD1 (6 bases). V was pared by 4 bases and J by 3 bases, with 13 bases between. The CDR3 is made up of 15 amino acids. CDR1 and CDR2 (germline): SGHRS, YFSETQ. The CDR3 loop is CASSPTGNSNEKLFF. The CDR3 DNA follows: TGCGCCAGCAGCCCTACAGGGAATTCTAATGAAAAACTGTTTTTT.

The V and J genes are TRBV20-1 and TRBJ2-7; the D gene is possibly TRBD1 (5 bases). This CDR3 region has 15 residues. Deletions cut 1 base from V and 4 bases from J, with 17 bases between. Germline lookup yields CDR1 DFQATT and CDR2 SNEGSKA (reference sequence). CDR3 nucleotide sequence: TGCAGTGCTAGAGGCTCTAGGGGATTCGGGTACGAGCAGTACTTC. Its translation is CSARGSRGFGYEQYF.

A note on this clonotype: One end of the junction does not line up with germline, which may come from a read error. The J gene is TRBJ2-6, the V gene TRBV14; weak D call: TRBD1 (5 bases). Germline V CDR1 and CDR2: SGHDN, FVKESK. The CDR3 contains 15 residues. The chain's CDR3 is CASSQGHSGANVLIF. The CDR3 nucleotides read TGTGCCAGCAGCCAAGGTCACTCTGGGGCCAACGTCCTGATTTTC.

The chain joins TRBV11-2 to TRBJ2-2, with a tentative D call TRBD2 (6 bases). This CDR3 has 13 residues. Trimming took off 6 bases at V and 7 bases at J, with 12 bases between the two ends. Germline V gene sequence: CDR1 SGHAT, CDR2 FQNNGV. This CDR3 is CASSLSGRGELFF. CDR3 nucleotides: TGTGCCAGCAGTCTTAGCGGACGCGGGGAGCTGTTTTTT.

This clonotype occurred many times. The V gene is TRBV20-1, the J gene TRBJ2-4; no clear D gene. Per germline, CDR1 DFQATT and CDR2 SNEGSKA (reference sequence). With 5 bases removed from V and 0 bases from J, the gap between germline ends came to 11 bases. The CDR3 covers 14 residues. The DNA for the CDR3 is TGCAGTGCTCAAGCGATGCTAGCCAAAAACATTCAGTACTTC. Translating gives CSAQAMLAKNIQYF.

CDR3 residues: CASSGPGPSRDTQYF. The CDR3 DNA reads as TGTGCCAGTAGTGGACCGGGACCGTCGAGGGATACGCAGTATTTT. V usage is TRBV19 and J usage is TRBJ2-3, with D perhaps given as TRBD1 or TRBD2 (5 bases each). The CDR3 contains 15 residues. Per germline, CDR1 LNHDA and CDR2 SQIVND (reference sequence). Trimming stripped 5 bases from V and 6 bases from J, with 18 bases between.